Each of the 29 T cell receptor beta chains below was sequenced from the same sample in a study of blood T cell repertoires in COVID-19. Sequencing was performed with immunoSEQ multiplex PCR; in TCRdb, only in-frame clones are kept and a portion is missing. Seen here are about 120,000 clones, approximately 87% observed once, and the top ten hold 3.5% to 4.5%. Source material: peripheral blood. The receptors come from a man in his fifties or sixties with acute or convalescent COVID-19.

The rearrangement links TRBV12-3 or TRBV12-4 to TRBJ2-7, with D perhaps TRBD1 (5 bases). The V and J ends lost 3 bases and 7 bases respectively, with 10 bases between them. The CDR3 spans 12 residues. Written as DNA, the CDR3 is TGTGCCAGCAGTTTTCGGAGACAGGAGCAGTACTTC. This translates into CASSFRRQEQYF.

This chain connects TRBV25-1 to TRBJ2-3; D gene ambiguous. The CDR3 contains 14 residues. Germline CDR1 is MGHDK and CDR2 is SYGVNS. Trimming pared 4 bases from V and 1 base from J, leaving 9 bases between. CDR3 nucleotides: TGTGCCAGCAGTGGCGATCTCCGCACAGATACGCAGTATTTT. Translation: CASSGDLRTDTQYF.

The rearrangement uses TRBV6-6 and TRBJ2-3, with TRBD2 identical over 8 bases. CDR1 MNHNY and CDR2 SVGAGI come from the germline V gene (reference sequence). This CDR3 is 14 amino acids long. J lost 6 bases, V lost 6 bases, and 8 bases had no gene match. As DNA, the CDR3 is TGTGCCAGCAGCCACCAAAGCGGGGGTGATACGCAGTATTTT. Its translation: CASSHQSGGDTQYF.

V gene TRBV3-1 (or the pseudogene TRBV3-2) combines with J gene TRBJ1-5; D gene uncertain. V was pared by 3 bases and J by 3 bases, with 3 bases between. This CDR3 spans 12 amino acids. CDR1 is LGHDT, CDR2 YNNKEL, per germline (reference sequence). CDR3 bases: TGTGCCAGCAGCCACCACAATCAGCCCCAGCATTTT. This translates into CASSHHNQPQHF.

This clone has only a few counts. V usage is TRBV5-5 and J usage is TRBJ2-7; no firm D call. Germline loops: CDR1 SGHKS, CDR2 YYEKEE (reference sequence). The CDR3 covers 13 residues. V was clipped by 1 base and J by 4 bases, with 9 bases between them. The CDR3 here is CASSLRQDYEQYF. The CDR3, as DNA: TGTGCCAGCAGCTTGCGGCAGGATTACGAGCAGTACTTC.

Here the CDR3 reads CASSVGRTGGDSEKLFF. DNA of the CDR3: TGTGCCAGCAGCGTAGGAAGGACAGGGGGGGATAGTGAAAAACTGTTTTTT. The chain uses TRBV9 and TRBJ1-4; 10 nucleotides match TRBD1. V gave up 0 bases and J gave up 7 bases; unmatched junction bases: 9. This CDR3 has 17 residues. Germline CDR1 SGDLS, CDR2 YYNGEE.

CDR3 loop: CASSRTVSYEQYF. DNA for the CDR3: TGTGCCAGCAGCCGGACTGTCTCCTACGAGCAGTACTTC. The chain couples TRBV7-2 to TRBJ2-7; weak D call: TRBD2 (5 bases). Trimming removed 5 bases at V and 0 bases at J, with 8 bases between. This CDR3 is built from 13 residues. Germline V gene lookup returns CDR1 SGHTA and CDR2 FQGNSA.

The CDR3 is CASRLAPSSGANVLTF. CDR3 sequence (DNA): TGCGCCAGTCGACTAGCGCCGAGCTCTGGGGCCAACGTCCTGACTTTC. The V gene is TRBV5-1, the J gene TRBJ2-6; TRBD2 matches 8 bases. V shed 8 bases and J 0 bases; nucleotides not matched to a gene: 7. Germline loops: CDR1 SGHRS, CDR2 YFSETQ. The CDR3 runs to 16 residues.

The chain has TRBV28 and TRBJ2-5; D unclear. Germline V gives CDR1 MDHEN, CDR2 SYDVKM. The CDR3 runs 14 residues. Trimming left V 4 bases short and J 1 base short, with 10 bases between. CDR3 sequence (DNA): TGTGCCAGCAGTTACGTAACTATCCAAGAGACCCAGTACTTC. This encodes CASSYVTIQETQYF.

The chain uses TRBV6-5 and TRBJ2-2; no firm D call. In germline, CDR1 is MNHEY, CDR2 SVGAGI. The CDR3 sequence is 14 residues long. Trimming took 0 bases from V and 6 from J, leaving 8 bases between them. CDR3 in amino acids: CASSYSTGSGELFF. The CDR3 region has the DNA TGTGCCAGCAGTTACTCTACGGGTTCCGGGGAGCTGTTTTTT.

The chain is built from TRBV9 and TRBJ2-3, with 8 bases fitting TRBD2. This CDR3 region has 16 residues. Unmatched junction bases numbered 14, after V lost 4 bases and J lost 7 bases. Per the germline V gene, CDR1 is SGDLS and CDR2 is YYNGEE. CDR3 protein: CASSPPWVAGRYTQYF. CDR3 in DNA: TGTGCCAGCAGCCCCCCGTGGGTAGCGGGACGATATACGCAGTATTTT.

The count of this clone is one. CDR3 region: CATSNPKTGGSYNSPLHF. In nucleotides, the CDR3 is TGTGCCACCAGCAACCCGAAGACAGGGGGAAGCTATAATTCACCCCTCCACTTT. The chain has TRBV15 and TRBJ1-6; 9 bases are shared with TRBD1. This CDR3 is 18 amino acids long. With 4 bases clipped from V and 3 bases from J, the junction kept 10 bases outside the gene matches. Germline V gives CDR1 LNHNV, CDR2 YYDKDF (reference sequence).

The chain recombines TRBV3-1 (or the pseudogene TRBV3-2) with TRBJ2-5; D gene uncertain. Trimming pared 0 bases from V and 5 bases from J, leaving 10 bases between. This CDR3 contains 14 residues. Germline CDR1 and CDR2: LGHDT and YNNKEL (reference sequence). DNA of the CDR3: TGTGCCAGCAGCCAAGATCCCCTACGGGAGACCCAGTACTTC. Its protein product is CASSQDPLRETQYF.

The rearrangement links TRBV6-2 or TRBV6-3 to TRBJ2-3; D is possibly TRBD2 (6 bases). CDR3 size: 16 residues. In germline, CDR1 is MNHEY, CDR2 SVGEGT. V was trimmed by 6 bases and J by 0 bases, leaving 16 bases between them. CDR3 loop: CASSPGVPLSTDTQYF. In DNA, the CDR3 is TGTGCCAGCAGCCCGGGAGTCCCTCTTAGCACAGATACGCAGTATTTT.

The chain couples TRBV29-1 to TRBJ1-2, with TRBD1 matching 8 bases. Germline V gives CDR1 SQVTM, CDR2 ANQGSEA. The CDR3 spans 14 residues. Trimming removed 7 bases from V and 0 bases from J; junction bases left unmatched: 7. As DNA, the CDR3 is TGCAGCGCCTCAGGGGGCGCAGCTAACTATGGCTACACCTTC. As protein: CSASGGAANYGYTF. Together with reference TRBV29-1 and TRBJ1-2, the CDR3 gives the full variable domain: SAVISQKPSRDICQRGTSLTIQCQVDSQVTMMFWYRQQPGQSLTLIATANQGSEATYESGFVIDKFPISRPNLTFSTLTVSNMSPEDSSIYLCSASGGAANYGYTFGSGTRLTVV.

For this clone: The same CDR3 arises from other DNA sequences in this sample as well. The V call is TRBV4-1, the J call TRBJ1-4, with 7 bases fitting TRBD1. This CDR3 is 16 amino acids long. Trimming took 0 bases from V and 5 from J; bases not matched to a gene: 6. CDR1 MGHRA and CDR2 YSYEKL come from the germline V gene. The CDR3 loop reads CASSQDTGAPNEKLFF. The CDR3 bases are TGCGCCAGCAGCCAAGACACAGGGGCTCCCAATGAAAAACTGTTTTTT.

The V call is TRBV19, the J call TRBJ1-5, with a tentative D call TRBD1 (6 bases). The CDR3 runs 15 residues. Germline CDR1 reads LNHDA; CDR2 reads SQIVND (reference sequence). V lost 2 bases, J lost 6 bases, and 14 bases lay in between. The CDR3 DNA sequence: TGTGCCAGTAGTATACGCACAGGGTCGATTCAGCCCCAGCATTTT. Translated: CASSIRTGSIQPQHF. The full variable domain, its missing parts supplied by reference TRBV19 and TRBJ1-5, is DGGITQSPKYLFRKEGQNVTLSCEQNLNHDAMYWYRQDPGQGLRLIYYSQIVNDFQKGDIAEGYSVSREKKESFPLTVTSAQKNPTAFYLCASSIRTGSIQPQHFGDGTRLSIL.

The chain is built from TRBV18 and TRBJ2-1, with TRBD2 identical over 11 bases. The germline V gene encodes CDR1 KGHSH and CDR2 LQKENI. V dropped 5 bases and J dropped 0; count of bases not matched to a gene: 9. The CDR3 consists of 18 residues. CDR3 amino acids: CASSSGLAGMSSYNEQFF. CDR3 sequence (DNA): TGTGCCAGCTCATCCGGACTAGCGGGCATGAGCTCCTACAATGAGCAGTTCTTC. Full variable domain (rest looked up from reference TRBV18 and TRBJ2-1): NAGVMQNPRHLVRRRGQEARLRCSPMKGHSHVYWYRQLPEEGLKFMVYLQKENIIDESGMPKERFSAEFPKEGPSILRIQQVVRGDSAAYFCASSSGLAGMSSYNEQFFGPGTRLTVL.

CDR3 sequence reads: CSAQGKETQYF. The CDR3 bases are TGCAGTGCTCAGGGTAAAGAGACCCAGTACTTC. The V call is TRBV20-1, the J call TRBJ2-5; D may be TRBD1 (5 bases). V was trimmed by 5 bases and J by 3 bases, leaving 7 bases between them. This CDR3 comprises 11 residues. Germline lookup yields CDR1 DFQATT and CDR2 SNEGSKA (reference sequence).

V gene TRBV5-1 combines with J gene TRBJ2-3, with a possible D match to TRBD2 (6 bases). CDR1 and CDR2 from the germline V gene are SGHRS and YFSETQ. V was cut by 4 bases and J by 2 bases, with 11 bases left in between. The CDR3 has 14 residues. CDR3 sequence: CASSPGGFTDTQYF. As DNA, the CDR3 is TGCGCCAGCAGCCCCGGGGGATTCACAGATACGCAGTATTTT.

The gene calls are TRBV6-5 and TRBJ1-6, with D possibly being TRBD1 (6 bases). From germline, CDR1 is MNHEY and CDR2 SVGAGI. CDR3 size: 15 residues. V gave up 4 bases and J gave up 7 bases, with 14 bases separating them. CDR3 in amino acids: CASSFRGRGNSPLHF. CDR3 in DNA: TGTGCCAGCAGTTTCAGGGGAAGGGGCAATTCACCCCTCCACTTT.

This chain joins TRBV11-3 and TRBJ2-5; 7 positions match TRBD1. The CDR3 is made up of 14 amino acids. Germline V CDR1 and CDR2: SGHNT, YENEEA. The V segment lost 5 bases and the J segment 0 bases; nucleotides outside the gene matches: 3. The CDR3 DNA reads TGTGCCAGCAGCCTGACAGGGAACCAAGAGACCCAGTACTTC. Protein product: CASSLTGNQETQYF. The full variable domain, completed using reference TRBV11-3 and TRBJ2-5, is EAGVVQSPRYKIIEKKQPVAFWCNPISGHNTLYWYLQNLGQGPELLIRYENEEAVDDSQLPKDRFSAERLKGVDSTLKIQPAELGDSAVYLCASSLTGNQETQYFGPGTRLLVL.

The V and J genes are TRBV19 and TRBJ1-1, with no clear D. The germline V gene has CDR1 LNHDA and CDR2 SQIVND (reference sequence). Trimming stripped 5 bases from V and 10 bases from J, with 11 bases between. The CDR3 is 11 amino acids. CDR3 in DNA: TGTGCCAGTAGTCAGGCCCTGAGAGCTTTCTTT. It encodes CASSQALRAFF.

This rearrangement joins TRBV28 to TRBJ2-7; D is ambiguous. CDR3 size: 13 residues. Per the germline V gene, CDR1 is MDHEN and CDR2 is SYDVKM. V lost 5 bases and J 6 bases, leaving 14 bases between the germline ends. This CDR3 reads CASSPPWAGEQYF. The DNA for the CDR3 is TGTGCCAGCAGTCCGCCTTGGGCTGGCGAGCAGTACTTC.

DNA for the CDR3: TGTGCCAGCAGTGCCCGACAGCAGTACGAGCAGTACTTC. Encoded protein: CASSARQQYEQYF. V is TRBV6-2 or TRBV6-3 and J is TRBJ2-7, with D perhaps matching TRBD1 (5 bases). CDR1 and CDR2 (germline): MNHEY, SVGEGT. V was pared by 5 bases and J by 4 bases, with 12 bases between. The length of the CDR3 is 13 residues.

The chain joins TRBV7-8 to TRBJ2-5; 8 bases fit TRBD2. The CDR3 runs to 14 residues. The ends lost 9 bases at V and 5 bases at J; junction bases unmatched: 11. Germline CDR1 reads SGHVS; CDR2 reads FQNEAQ. CDR3 nucleotide sequence: TGTGCCAGTTGGAGCGGGAGCGTGCGGGAGACCCAGTACTTC. As protein: CASWSGSVRETQYF.

This clone has just a few counts. The V gene is TRBV28, the J gene TRBJ1-3, with D unclear. The germline V and J ends were trimmed by 11 bases and 0 bases, with 11 bases remaining between them. The CDR3 is 13 residues long. The germline V gene has CDR1 MDHEN and CDR2 SYDVKM. The CDR3 coding sequence is TGTGCCGCTCAGGATTCCTCTGGAAACACCATATATTTT. It yields the protein CAAQDSSGNTIYF.

J is TRBJ2-7 and V is TRBV28; 9 nucleotides match TRBD2. V shed 5 bases, J shed 4 bases, and the junction held 3 bases outside the gene matches. The germline gives CDR1 MDHEN, CDR2 SYDVKM. The CDR3 runs 13 residues. CDR3 residues: CASSGTSGYEQYF. For the CDR3, the DNA is TGTGCCAGCAGTGGTACTAGCGGGTACGAGCAGTACTTC.

This sequence joins TRBV29-1 and TRBJ1-2, with D hard to call. Germline CDR1 and CDR2: SQVTM and ANQGSEA. Trimming took off 7 bases at V and 8 bases at J, with 17 bases between the two ends. The CDR3 runs 12 residues. The CDR3 sequence: CSAPSRAEGYTF. CDR3 bases: TGCAGCGCCCCGTCGAGGGCGGAGGGCTACACCTTC.